The clone carrying this T cell receptor (beta chain) has only one observation. The data stem from a study of blood T cell repertoires in COVID-19. Assay: immunoSEQ multiplex PCR; the TCRdb copy retains only in-frame clones and omits some. The sample has over 120,000 clones; 86% are singletons. Germline assignment: CDR1 KGHDR and CDR2 SFDVKD. Trimming removed 4 bases at V and 3 bases at J, with 10 bases between. CDR3 length: 14 amino acids. This chain connects TRBV24-1 to TRBJ2-3; a weak D match, TRBD1 (5 bases). Sequenced sample: PBMCs or T cells enriched from blood (not recorded which). This TCR was sampled from a man aged 45-65 years who had recovered from COVID-19. CDR3 DNA sequence: TGTGCCACCAGTGACCCCGCAGGGACAGATACGCAGTATTTT. Its translation is CATSDPAGTDTQYF.